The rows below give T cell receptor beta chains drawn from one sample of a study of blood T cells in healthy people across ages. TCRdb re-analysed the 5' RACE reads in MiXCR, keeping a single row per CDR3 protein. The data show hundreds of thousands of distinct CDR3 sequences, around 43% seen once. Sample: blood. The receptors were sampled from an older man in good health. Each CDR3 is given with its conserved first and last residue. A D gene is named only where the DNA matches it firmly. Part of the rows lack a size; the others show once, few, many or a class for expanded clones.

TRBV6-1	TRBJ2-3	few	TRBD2	CASSEWTSGASTDTQYF	TGTGCCAGCAGTGAGTGGACTAGCGGCGCTAGCACAGATACGCAGTATTTT
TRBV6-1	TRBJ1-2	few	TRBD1	CASSGGTGDYGYTF	TGTGCCAGCAGTGGAGGGACAGGGGACTATGGCTACACCTTC
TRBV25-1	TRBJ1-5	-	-	CASSESRGGTSNQPQHF	TGTGCCAGCAGTGAATCCCGAGGAGGGACTAGCAATCAGCCCCAGCATTTT
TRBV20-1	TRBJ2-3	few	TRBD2	CSAGSGKPDTQYF	TGCAGTGCTGGTAGCGGGAAACCAGATACGCAGTATTTT
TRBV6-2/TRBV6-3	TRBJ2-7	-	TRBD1	CASTEDRVTYEQYF	TGTGCCAGCACCGAGGACAGGGTAACCTACGAGCAGTACTTC
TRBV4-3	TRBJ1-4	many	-	CASSQDLGQPATNEKLFF	TGCGCCAGCAGCCAAGATTTGGGGCAGCCCGCAACTAATGAAAAACTGTTTTTT
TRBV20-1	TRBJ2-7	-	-	CSARYGRTSYEQYF	TGCAGTGCTAGATACGGTCGGACATCCTACGAGCAGTACTTC
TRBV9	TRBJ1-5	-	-	CASSGGRFNQPQHF	TGTGCCAGCAGCGGGGGGAGGTTTAATCAGCCCCAGCATTTT
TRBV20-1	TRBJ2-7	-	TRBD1	CSARDRGRGTYEQYF	TGCAGTGCTAGAGATAGAGGCAGGGGGACGTACGAGCAGTACTTC
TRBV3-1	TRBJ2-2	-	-	CASSQGNPTGELFF	TGTGCCAGCAGCCAAGGAAACCCGACCGGGGAGCTGTTTTTT
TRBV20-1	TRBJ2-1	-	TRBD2	CSGGGQGYDEQFF	TGCAGTGGCGGGGGGCAAGGATATGATGAGCAGTTCTTC
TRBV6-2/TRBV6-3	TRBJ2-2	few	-	CASSSNRPVGELFF	TGTGCCAGCAGTTCGAACAGGCCCGTCGGGGAGCTGTTTTTT
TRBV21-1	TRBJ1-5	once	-	CASSIRGKDNQPQHF	TGTGCCAGCAGTATCAGGGGGAAGGACAATCAGCCCCAGCATTTT
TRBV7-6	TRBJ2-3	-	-	CASSSNRFSTDTQYF	TGTGCCAGCAGCTCCAACAGGTTTAGCACAGATACGCAGTATTTT
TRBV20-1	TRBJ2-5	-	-	CSAILGLQETQYF	TGCAGTGCTATCTTAGGCCTCCAAGAGACCCAGTACTTC
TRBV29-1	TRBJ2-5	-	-	CSVGVTQETQYF	TGCAGCGTTGGGGTGACTCAAGAGACCCAGTACTTC
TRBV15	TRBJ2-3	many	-	CATSRDRFTRTDTQYF	TGTGCCACCAGCAGAGATCGTTTCACGAGGACAGATACGCAGTATTTT
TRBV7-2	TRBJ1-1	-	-	CASSLNPSGTEAFF	TGTGCCAGCAGCTTAAATCCGTCAGGGACTGAAGCTTTCTTT
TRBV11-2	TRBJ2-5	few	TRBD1	CASSLARTGNGGETQYF	TGTGCCAGCAGCTTAGCGCGGACAGGGAACGGGGGTGAGACCCAGTACTTC
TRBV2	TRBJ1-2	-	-	CARPAARALNYGYTF	TGTGCCAGACCAGCCGCCAGGGCCCTTAACTATGGCTACACCTTC
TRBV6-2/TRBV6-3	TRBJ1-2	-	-	CASSNGPSYGYTF	TGTGCCAGCAGTAACGGACCGAGCTATGGCTACACCTTC
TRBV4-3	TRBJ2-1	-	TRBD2	CASSLRTSGSIPSYNEQFF	TGCGCCAGCAGCCTACGGACTAGCGGGAGTATCCCGTCCTACAATGAGCAGTTCTTC
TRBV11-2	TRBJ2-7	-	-	CASSTGTFYEQYF	TGTGCCAGCAGCACCGGGACTTTCTACGAGCAGTACTTC
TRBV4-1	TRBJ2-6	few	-	CASSQVGTPGANVLTF	TGCGCCAGCAGCCAAGTTGGGACTCCTGGGGCCAACGTCCTGACTTTC
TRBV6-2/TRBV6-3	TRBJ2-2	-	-	CASRVPTGFTGELFF	TGTGCCAGCAGAGTCCCTACAGGGTTCACCGGGGAGCTGTTTTTT
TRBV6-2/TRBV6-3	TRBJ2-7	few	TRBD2	CASSWGTRGYEQYF	TGTGCCAGCAGTTGGGGGACTAGAGGCTACGAGCAGTACTTC
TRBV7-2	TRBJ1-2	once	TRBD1	CASSQLGDRDGYTF	TGTGCCAGCAGCCAATTAGGGGACAGAGATGGCTACACCTTC
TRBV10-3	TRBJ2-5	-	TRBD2	CAVGLAGGEETQYF	TGTGCCGTGGGACTAGCGGGAGGTGAAGAGACCCAGTACTTC
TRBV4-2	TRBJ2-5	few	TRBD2	CASSHPQGRGLKETQYF	TGTGCCAGCAGCCATCCGCAAGGGCGGGGGTTGAAAGAGACCCAGTACTTC
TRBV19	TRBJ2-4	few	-	CAAQGQGHYKNIQYF	TGTGCCGCCCAAGGGCAGGGGCACTACAAAAACATTCAGTACTTC
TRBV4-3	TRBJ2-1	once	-	CASSQDKGRGKTQFF	TGCGCCAGCAGCCAAGATAAAGGCAGGGGAAAGACCCAGTTCTTC
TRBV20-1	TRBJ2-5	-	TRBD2	CSAEAGVFGETQYF	TGCAGTGCAGAAGCGGGGGTGTTCGGAGAGACCCAGTACTTC
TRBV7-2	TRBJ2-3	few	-	CASSPRSPGTQYF	TGTGCCAGCAGCCCCAGGAGTCCCGGTACGCAGTATTTT
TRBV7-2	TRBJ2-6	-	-	CASSLTGDKGANVLTF	TGTGCCAGCAGCCTTACTGGGGACAAAGGGGCCAACGTCCTGACTTTC
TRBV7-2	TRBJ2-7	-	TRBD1	CASSLPRDRGRSGQRTYEQYF	TGTGCCAGCAGCTTACCGAGGGACAGGGGGCGGTCGGGGCAAAGAACCTACGAGCAGTACTTC
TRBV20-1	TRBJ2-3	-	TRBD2	CSARGLSGGVGYTDTQYF	TGCAGTGCTAGAGGGCTGAGCGGGGGGGTAGGTTACACAGATACGCAGTATTTT
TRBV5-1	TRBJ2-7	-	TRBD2	CASSKTSGSYEQSF	TGCGCCAGCAGCAAGACTAGCGGGAGCTACGAGCAGTCCTTC